This T cell receptor (beta chain) is drawn from a study of T cells in Graves' hyperthyroidism and ophthalmopathy. The TCR beta CDR3 regions underwent amplification using RNA transcripts as the source. Using the HTBI primer set, a first-round RT-PCR was run on the TCR CDR3. TCRdb re-called the multiplex PCR reads through MiXCR, storing one row per CDR3 protein. The sample shows 600,000 or so distinct CDR3 sequences, 14% of them seen only once. The CDR3 covers 14 residues. Trimming took off 3 bases at V and 7 bases at J, with 12 bases between the two ends. A few counts support this clonotype. This clonotype was obtained from a woman between 18 and 30 years old with Graves' ophthalmopathy. This chain joins TRBV12-3 or TRBV12-4 and TRBJ2-2; D is undetermined. The sample consisted of blood. CDR3 bases: TGTGCCAGCAGTTTCCTGGTCGTTGGCGGGGAGCTGTTTTTT. Its protein is CASSFLVVGGELFF.